This T cell receptor beta chain was recorded in a study of CD8 T cells in Susac syndrome. There are 13 residues in the CDR3. Trimming removed 2 bases from V and 6 bases from J, with 10 bases in between. Germline V gene sequence: CDR1 MNHEY, CDR2 SMNVEV (reference sequence). TCR beta sequences were obtained from blood CD8+ and CD4+ T cells. When the RNA was reverse transcribed, random hexamers were used with an input of about 0.45 to 1 ug. MiXCR, applied by TCRdb to the immunoSEQ multiplex PCR reads, yields one record per CDR3 protein. The sample has about 94,000 distinct CDR3 sequences, 85% to 95% seen once.

Sample: CD4+ T cells from PBMCs. The sequence derives from a human donor with Susac syndrome. The chain recombines TRBV27 with TRBJ1-2; D gene unclear. The CDR3 sequence is CASSLQDCDGYTF. DNA of the CDR3: TGTGCCAGCAGTTTACAAGACTGCGATGGCTACACCTTC.